Listed here are 28 T cell receptor beta chains from one sample, sequenced in a study of cytomegalovirus exposure and HLA in healthy donors. 60 Vbeta and 13 Jbeta primers were used in PCR. Using immunoSEQ multiplex PCR, the repertoire was profiled, and TCRdb retains in-frame clones only, with some absent. The sample carries roughly 160,000 clones, around four fifths recorded once. The sample was PBMCs. The receptor source for this set is a man in his fifties in good health and CMV-seropositive.

Only a few counts were recorded for this clone. This rearrangement joins TRBV28 to TRBJ1-2, with D possibly TRBD1 on 5 matching bases. The CDR3 extends over 13 amino acids. Per the germline V gene, CDR1 is MDHEN and CDR2 is SYDVKM. The V end was cut by 3 bases, the J end by 4 bases, with 9 bases between. The CDR3 region is CASSFPGFYGYTF. The CDR3 DNA reads as TGTGCCAGCAGTTTTCCAGGGTTCTATGGCTACACCTTC.

This clone has a handful of counts. This chain uses TRBV29-1 with TRBJ2-1; no reliable D call. Germline CDR1 and CDR2: SQVTM and ANQGSEA. The V and J ends lost 7 bases and 0 bases respectively, with 10 bases between them. The CDR3 has 13 residues. The CDR3 DNA is TGCAGCGCACGGAGAAGCTCCTACAATGAGCAGTTCTTC. This sequence encodes CSARRSSYNEQFF.

This chain uses TRBV30 with TRBJ2-2, with D maybe TRBD1 (6 bases). Germline V gene sequence: CDR1 GTSNPN, CDR2 SVGIG (reference sequence). The CDR3 totals 14 residues. V lost 4 bases and J 4 bases, leaving 13 bases between the germline ends. CDR3 DNA sequence: TGTGCCTGGATGGGGGCCGTAGCCACCGGGGAGCTGTTTTTT. It is translated as CAWMGAVATGELFF.

The chain has TRBV21-1 and TRBJ2-4; the D call in the table, TRBD2, was not verified against the DNA. TRBV21-1 corresponds to a pseudogene. The CDR3 consists of 13 residues. The CDR3 loop reads CASTPLAKNSQYF. In DNA form, the CDR3 reads TGTGCCAGCACCCCTCTAGCCAAAAACAGTCAGTACTTC.

The rearrangement links TRBV11-2 to TRBJ2-5; 16 bases align to TRBD2. There are 17 residues in the CDR3. Germline-derived CDR1 and CDR2 are SGHAT and FQNNGV. The trim removed 4 bases at V and 7 bases at J, leaving 9 bases unmatched. CDR3 in amino acids: CASSYGTSGGALGTQYF. For the CDR3, the DNA is TGTGCCAGCAGCTACGGGACTAGCGGGGGGGCCCTCGGGACCCAGTACTTC.

This clone was seen a single time. V and J are TRBV29-1 and TRBJ2-1; 8 bases are a match to TRBD1. CDR1 is SQVTM and CDR2 is ANQGSEA in the germline V gene. This CDR3 has 14 residues. V gave up 1 base and J gave up 7 bases; unmatched junction bases: 6. The CDR3 DNA reads TGCAGCGTTGAAGCTCGACGGACAGGGAATGAGCAGTTCTTC. As protein: CSVEARRTGNEQFF.

This chain connects TRBV6-1 to TRBJ2-7, with TRBD1 identical over 7 bases. CDR1 and CDR2 from the germline V gene are MNHNS and SASEGT. This CDR3 is 15 amino acids long. The trim removed 4 bases at V and 2 bases at J, leaving 8 bases unmatched. Written as DNA, the CDR3 is TGTGCCAGCAGTGTTACCGGGACAGCAACCTACGAGCAGTACTTC. Translation: CASSVTGTATYEQYF.

V gene TRBV7-9 combines with J gene TRBJ2-1, with D hard to call. Germline V gives CDR1 SEHNR, CDR2 FQNEAQ (reference sequence). The CDR3 is 13 amino acids. V gave up 3 bases and J gave up 10 bases, with 13 bases separating them. The CDR3 here is CASSFWQSQEQFF. The CDR3 nucleotides are TGTGCCAGCAGCTTTTGGCAGTCCCAGGAGCAGTTCTTC. Full variable domain (rest looked up from reference TRBV7-9 and TRBJ2-1): DTGVSQNPRHKITKRGQNVTFRCDPISEHNRLYWYRQTLGQGPEFLTYFQNEAQLEKSRLLSDRFSAERPKGSFSTLEIQRTEQGDSAMYLCASSFWQSQEQFFGPGTRLTVL.

CDR3 loop: CASSTKQSMNTEAFF. The CDR3 DNA is TGTGCCAGCAGCACAAAACAGAGTATGAACACTGAAGCTTTCTTT. V gene TRBV7-3 combines with J gene TRBJ1-1; D unclear. The CDR3 is made up of 15 amino acids. The germline V gene has CDR1 SGHTA and CDR2 FQGTGA. The V end lost 5 bases, the J end lost 0 bases, and 13 bases lay between the germline ends.

The CDR3 spells CASSPGFVGLGEQFF. CDR3 sequence (DNA): TGTGCCAGCAGCCCAGGTTTTGTGGGTTTAGGTGAGCAGTTCTTC. The V gene is TRBV27, the J gene TRBJ2-1; D is unresolved. Looked up from germline, CDR1 is MNHEY and CDR2 is SMNVEV (reference sequence). The CDR3 totals 15 residues. The V and J ends lost 6 bases and 9 bases respectively, with 21 bases between them.

This sequence joins TRBV6-4 and TRBJ2-2; 10 nucleotides align to TRBD2. J gave up 2 bases and V 3 bases, and 9 bases lay outside the gene matches. CDR3 length equals 18 residues. CDR1 is MRHNA and CDR2 is SNTAGT in the germline V gene. The CDR3 DNA sequence: TGTGCCAGCAGTGATCGGGCCGGACTAGCGGTTAACACCGGGGAGCTGTTTTTT. Protein: CASSDRAGLAVNTGELFF.

V usage is TRBV19 and J usage is TRBJ2-4; D is unclear. Germline lookup yields CDR1 LNHDA and CDR2 SQIVND (reference sequence). Trimming cost V 0 bases and J 5 bases, with 8 bases left between them. CDR3 length equals 14 residues. DNA of the CDR3: TGTGCCAGTAGTATAGAGGCCGGAGAAAACATTCAGTACTTC. It specifies CASSIEAGENIQYF.

This clone was detected once. The rearrangement joins TRBV6-6 to TRBJ2-2, with 8 bases aligning to TRBD1. This CDR3 is built from 16 residues. V was pared by 0 bases and J by 2 bases, with 2 bases of the junction left unmatched. The germline V gene encodes CDR1 MNHNY and CDR2 SVGAGI (reference sequence). CDR3 nucleotide sequence: TGTGCCAGCAGTTACTCGGGACAGGTTAACACCGGGGAGCTGTTTTTT. Translation: CASSYSGQVNTGELFF.

This rearrangement joins TRBV28 to TRBJ2-3, with 10 bases matching TRBD2. V gave up 2 bases and J gave up 5 bases; unmatched junction bases: 7. Germline lookup yields CDR1 MDHEN and CDR2 SYDVKM. CDR3 length equals 16 residues. The DNA for the CDR3 is TGTGCCAGCAGTTTACGAGCGGGAGGGCCGAGAGATACGCAGTATTTT. Its protein is CASSLRAGGPRDTQYF.

The chain recombines TRBV4-3 with TRBJ2-5, with TRBD1 identical over 11 bases. Gene TRBJ2-7 matches the end of the DNA better, so the J call may be wrong. The CDR3 loop spans 15 amino acids. Germline CDR1 LGHNA, CDR2 YSLEER. The CDR3 coding sequence is TGCGCCAGCAGCCCTGGGACAGGGGGCTCCTACGAGCAGTACTTC. This translates into CASSPGTGGSYEQYF.

V is TRBV11-1 and J is TRBJ2-3; no clear D gene. Germline-derived CDR1 and CDR2 are SGHAT and FQDESV (reference sequence). The CDR3 contains 12 residues. V was cut by 3 bases and J by 5 bases, with 6 bases left in between. The CDR3 is CASSFRGDTQYF. The CDR3 DNA sequence: TGTGCCAGCAGCTTCAGAGGAGATACGCAGTATTTT.

The chain recombines TRBV15 with TRBJ1-2; D is undetermined. Trimming stripped 3 bases from V and 8 bases from J, with 7 bases between. Germline values: CDR1 LNHNV, CDR2 YYDKDF (reference sequence). The CDR3 totals 11 residues. The CDR3 nucleotides are TGTGCCACCAGCAGGGAGGGCGGCTACACCTTC. Protein product: CATSREGGYTF.

The chain carries TRBV18 and TRBJ2-7, with TRBD1 as a possible D gene (5 bases). Deletions cut 2 bases from V and 0 bases from J, with 11 bases between. This CDR3 region has 15 residues. Germline CDR1 KGHSH, CDR2 LQKENI. The CDR3 is CASSPWSDISYEQYF. DNA for the CDR3: TGTGCCAGCTCACCATGGTCGGACATCTCCTACGAGCAGTACTTC.

Concerning this clone itself: The identical CDR3 is also encoded by other nucleotide sequences in the sample. This chain uses TRBV18 with TRBJ2-7, with TRBD2 identical over 8 bases. The V gene's germline CDR1 is KGHSH and CDR2 LQKENI. Trimming took 3 bases from V and 1 from J; bases not matched to a gene: 2. The CDR3 extends over 14 amino acids. Written as DNA, the CDR3 is TGTGCCAGCTCACCGGGGACTAGATCCTACGAGCAGTACTTC. Translated: CASSPGTRSYEQYF. The full variable domain, completed using reference TRBV18 and TRBJ2-7, is NAGVMQNPRHLVRRRGQEARLRCSPMKGHSHVYWYRQLPEEGLKFMVYLQKENIIDESGMPKERFSAEFPKEGPSILRIQQVVRGDSAAYFCASSPGTRSYEQYFGPGTRLTVT.

The chain combines TRBV19 with TRBJ2-1; TRBD2 matches 8 bases. Trimming cost V 0 bases and J 6 bases; bases outside gene matches: 7. Germline assignment: CDR1 LNHDA and CDR2 SQIVND (reference sequence). CDR3 size: 16 residues. The CDR3 bases are TGTGCCAGTAGTATAGATTTTGGGACTAGATCCAATGAGCAGTTCTTC. This translates into CASSIDFGTRSNEQFF. Drawing the rest from reference TRBV19 and TRBJ2-1, the complete variable domain is DGGITQSPKYLFRKEGQNVTLSCEQNLNHDAMYWYRQDPGQGLRLIYYSQIVNDFQKGDIAEGYSVSREKKESFPLTVTSAQKNPTAFYLCASSIDFGTRSNEQFFGPGTRLTVL.

The V gene is TRBV6-1, the J gene TRBJ2-1; D possibly corresponds to TRBD2 (6 bases). V lost 8 bases, J lost 3 bases, and 14 bases lay in between. The CDR3 consists of 14 residues. The germline V gene has CDR1 MNHNS and CDR2 SASEGT. The CDR3, as DNA: TGTGCCAGCCATTCTAGCGCTGGCTACAATGAGCAGTTCTTC. Translating gives CASHSSAGYNEQFF.

This clone was seen just once. The chain links TRBV28 to TRBJ2-7; 8 bases agree with TRBD1. The CDR3 has 14 amino acids. V shed 4 bases, J shed 0 bases, and the junction held 2 bases outside the gene matches. Germline CDR1 is MDHEN and CDR2 is SYDVKM. CDR3 amino acids: CASSSGQDSYEQYF. The CDR3 DNA reads as TGTGCCAGCAGTTCGGGACAGGACTCCTACGAGCAGTACTTC.

Turning to this clone: One junction end disagrees with the germline gene, perhaps due to a read error. The chain is built from TRBV7-2 and TRBJ2-3; TRBD2 agrees at 11 bases. Germline V CDR1 and CDR2: SGHTA, FQGNSA. CDR3 size: 14 residues. The CDR3: CASRLAGGVDTQYF. The DNA of the CDR3 is TGTGCCAGCAGATTAGCGGGAGGGGTGGATACGCAGTATTTT. The full variable domain, with the rest looked up from reference TRBV7-2 and TRBJ2-3, is GAGVSQSPSNKVTEKGKDVELRCDPISGHTALYWYRQSLGQGLEFLIYFQGNSAPDKSGLPSDRFSAERTGGSVSTLTIQRTQQEDSAVYLCASRLAGGVDTQYFGPGTRLTVL.

The chain carries TRBV28 and TRBJ1-2, with D unresolved. The CDR3 contains 14 residues. Trimming left V 8 bases short and J 9 bases short, with 22 bases between. Germline lookup yields CDR1 MDHEN and CDR2 SYDVKM. CDR3 coding DNA: TGTGCCAGCTCCACCACCGGGATCTTCCTGAGCTACACCTTC. Translation gives CASSTTGIFLSYTF.

The count of this clone is one. This chain uses TRBV6-5 with TRBJ1-2; D is undetermined. Trimming pared 6 bases from V and 5 bases from J, leaving 19 bases between. The CDR3 spans 15 residues. CDR1 is MNHEY, CDR2 SVGAGI, per germline. CDR3 in DNA: TGTGCCAGCAGCCCGGGATCATATCCCATATATGGCTACACCTTC. Translated, it gives CASSPGSYPIYGYTF.

The rearrangement links TRBV6-6 to TRBJ2-2, with 7 bases that match TRBD2. The CDR3 totals 14 residues. J was trimmed by 5 bases and V by 8 bases; bases with no gene match: 8. From germline, CDR1 is MNHNY and CDR2 SVGAGI (reference sequence). CDR3 region: CASSGGSLTGELFF. The CDR3 DNA reads TGTGCCAGCTCGGGCGGGAGTCTTACCGGGGAGCTGTTTTTT.

The rearrangement uses TRBV18 and TRBJ1-1; 8 bases are shared with TRBD1. This CDR3 comprises 15 residues. V lost 4 bases to trimming and J lost 4 bases; unmatched junction nucleotides: 8. Germline V lookup: CDR1 KGHSH, CDR2 LQKENI. The CDR3 spells CASSRGQAGGTEAFF. In nucleotides, the CDR3 is TGTGCCAGCTCACGGGGACAGGCTGGGGGCACTGAAGCTTTCTTT.

The chain recombines TRBV28 with TRBJ2-5; a possible D gene is TRBD1 (6 bases). The J call may be faulty, since TRBJ2-7 better matches the DNA end. CDR1 is MDHEN, CDR2 SYDVKM, per germline. CDR3 length: 13 residues. The CDR3: CASGLQGFDEQYF. DNA for the CDR3: TGTGCCAGCGGCCTACAGGGTTTTGACGAGCAGTACTTC.